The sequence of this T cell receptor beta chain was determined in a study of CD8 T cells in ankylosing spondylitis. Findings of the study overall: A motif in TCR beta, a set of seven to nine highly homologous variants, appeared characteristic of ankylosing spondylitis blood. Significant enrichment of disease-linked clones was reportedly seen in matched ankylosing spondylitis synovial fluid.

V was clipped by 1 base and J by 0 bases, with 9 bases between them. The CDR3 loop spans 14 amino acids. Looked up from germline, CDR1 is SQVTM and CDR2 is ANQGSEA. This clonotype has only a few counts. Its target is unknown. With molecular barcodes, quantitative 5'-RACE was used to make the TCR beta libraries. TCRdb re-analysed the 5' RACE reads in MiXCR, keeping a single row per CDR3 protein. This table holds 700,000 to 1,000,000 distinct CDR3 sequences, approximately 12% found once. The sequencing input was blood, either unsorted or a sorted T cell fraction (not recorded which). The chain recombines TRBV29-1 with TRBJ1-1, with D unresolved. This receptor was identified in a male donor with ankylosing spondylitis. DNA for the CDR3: TGCAGCGTTGAAGCGGTTATCATGAACACTGAAGCTTTCTTT. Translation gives CSVEAVIMNTEAFF.